This T cell receptor (beta chain) was sequenced for a study of CD8+ T cells in alopecia areata. This clone was observed a handful of times. Its matching antigen is unknown. Study findings and constraints: Scalp lesions, especially in alopecia totalis/universalis, had higher clonality than normal scalp. Normal-skin resident alphabeta T cells also appear among scalp sample sequences. Clarity of TCR sharing across patients fell short of that in mice, possibly HLA-related.

Germline V CDR1 and CDR2: SEHNR, FQNEAQ (reference sequence). V lost 5 bases to trimming and J lost 2 bases; unmatched junction nucleotides: 8. This CDR3 has 15 residues. Sorted populations comprised CD4+ and CD8+ T cells obtained from PBMCs. As the sequencing template, cDNA was produced by extracting RNA and reverse transcribing it. The assay was immunoSEQ multiplex PCR, and TCRdb's table has in-frame clones only and misses some. The sample lists some 180,000 clones; about 61% were seen once. The rearrangement uses TRBV7-9 and TRBJ2-7; 8 bases are shared with TRBD1. The sequence came from a human donor in good health. The source material was CD8+ T cells sorted from blood. In nucleotides, the CDR3 is TGTGCCAGCAGCCTCCGGGACAGGAGCCCCTACGAGCAGTACTTC. As protein: CASSLRDRSPYEQYF.